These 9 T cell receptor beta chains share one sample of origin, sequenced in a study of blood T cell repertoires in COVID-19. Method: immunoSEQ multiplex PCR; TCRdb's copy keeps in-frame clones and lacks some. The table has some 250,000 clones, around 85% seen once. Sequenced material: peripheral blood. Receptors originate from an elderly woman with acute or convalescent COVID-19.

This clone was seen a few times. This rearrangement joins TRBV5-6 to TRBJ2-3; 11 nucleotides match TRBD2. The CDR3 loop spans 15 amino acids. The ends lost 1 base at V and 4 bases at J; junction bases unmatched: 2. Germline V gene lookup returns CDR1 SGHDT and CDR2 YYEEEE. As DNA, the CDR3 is TGTGCCAGCAGCTTGACTAGCGGGGGCGCAGATACGCAGTATTTT. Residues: CASSLTSGGADTQYF.

The CDR3 region is CASSLTAGQKTPSTDTQYF. The CDR3 region has the DNA TGTGCCAGCTCACTTACGGCGGGACAGAAGACCCCTAGCACAGATACGCAGTATTTT. The J gene is TRBJ2-3, the V gene TRBV18; maybe TRBD1 (7 bases). The germline V gene encodes CDR1 KGHSH and CDR2 LQKENI. This CDR3 has 19 residues. V lost 4 bases and J lost 0, with 23 bases in between. Together with reference TRBV18 and TRBJ2-3, the CDR3 gives the full variable domain: NAGVMQNPRHLVRRRGQEARLRCSPMKGHSHVYWYRQLPEEGLKFMVYLQKENIIDESGMPKERFSAEFPKEGPSILRIQQVVRGDSAAYFCASSLTAGQKTPSTDTQYFGPGTRLTVL.

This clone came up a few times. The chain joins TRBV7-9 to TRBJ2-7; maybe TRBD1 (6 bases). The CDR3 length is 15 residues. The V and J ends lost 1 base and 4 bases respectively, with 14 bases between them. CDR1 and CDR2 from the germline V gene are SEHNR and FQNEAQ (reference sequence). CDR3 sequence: CASSLGQGNRYEQYF. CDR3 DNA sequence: TGTGCCAGCAGCTTAGGCCAGGGGAATAGGTACGAGCAGTACTTC.

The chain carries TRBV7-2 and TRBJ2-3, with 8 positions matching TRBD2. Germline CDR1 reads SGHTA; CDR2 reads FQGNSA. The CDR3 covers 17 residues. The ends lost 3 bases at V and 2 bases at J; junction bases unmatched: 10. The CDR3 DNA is TGTGCCAGCAGCTTGAGGATGATAGCGGGGATCACAGATACGCAGTATTTT. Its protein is CASSLRMIAGITDTQYF.

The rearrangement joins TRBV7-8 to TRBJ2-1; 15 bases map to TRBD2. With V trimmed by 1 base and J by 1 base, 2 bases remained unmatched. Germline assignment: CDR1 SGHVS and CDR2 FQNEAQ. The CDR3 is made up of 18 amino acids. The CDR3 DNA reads TGTGCCAGCAGCTTAGGGACTAGCGGGGGGGTTTCCTACAATGAGCAGTTCTTC. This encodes CASSLGTSGGVSYNEQFF.

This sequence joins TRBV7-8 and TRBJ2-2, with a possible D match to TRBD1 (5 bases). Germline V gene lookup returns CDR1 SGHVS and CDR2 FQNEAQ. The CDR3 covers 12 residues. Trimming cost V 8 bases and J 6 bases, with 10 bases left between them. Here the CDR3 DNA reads TGTGCCAGCGCTAGGGGTCCCGGGGAGCTGTTTTTT. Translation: CASARGPGELFF.

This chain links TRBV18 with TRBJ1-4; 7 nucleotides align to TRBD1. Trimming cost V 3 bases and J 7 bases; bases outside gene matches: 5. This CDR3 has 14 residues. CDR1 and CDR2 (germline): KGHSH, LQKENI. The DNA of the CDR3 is TGTGCCAGCTCACCGGAGGGGGCGGGTGAAAAACTGTTTTTT. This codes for CASSPEGAGEKLFF.

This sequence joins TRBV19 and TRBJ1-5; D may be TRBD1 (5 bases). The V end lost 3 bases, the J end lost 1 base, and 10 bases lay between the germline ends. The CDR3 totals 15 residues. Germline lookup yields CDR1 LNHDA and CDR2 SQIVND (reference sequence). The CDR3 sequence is CASSISTASNQPQHF. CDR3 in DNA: TGTGCCAGTAGTATCTCGACAGCGAGCAATCAGCCCCAGCATTTT.

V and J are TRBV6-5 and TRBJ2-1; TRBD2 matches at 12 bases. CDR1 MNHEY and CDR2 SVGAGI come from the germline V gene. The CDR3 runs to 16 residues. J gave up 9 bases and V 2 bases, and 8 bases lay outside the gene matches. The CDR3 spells CASSYARLAGEGEQFF. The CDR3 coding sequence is TGTGCCAGCAGTTACGCCCGACTAGCGGGAGAGGGTGAGCAGTTCTTC.